Listed below are T cell receptor beta chains from one sample, sequenced in a study of OX40 agonist ivuxolimab in advanced cancers. Measured with immunoSEQ multiplex PCR; TCRdb has only the in-frame clones, and not every one. This sample has about 79,000 clones; 75% to 95% occur once, and the top ten carry approximately 6.9%. Sequenced material: CD4+ or CD8+ T cells sorted from blood, taken in a trial of the OX40 agonist ivuxolimab. These TCRs come from an adult with an advanced solid tumor such as melanoma, head and neck, liver or kidney cancer. CDR3s include the opening cysteine and the closing phenylalanine or tryptophan. The D gene is left open where the match is weak. A row's size may be missing; if present it is once, few, many or a size class.

TGCGCCAGCAGCCAAGTCGGAGGAACAGATACGCAGTATTTT,CASSQVGGTDTQYF,TRBV4-1,TRBJ2-3,-,-
TGCGCCAGCAGCTGGAGGGCTGGGGCCAACGTCCTGACTTTC,CASSWRAGANVLTF,TRBV5-1,TRBJ2-6,-,-
TGTGCCAGCAGTTACTTTTCCGGGGAGCTGTTTTTT,CASSYFSGELFF,TRBV6-6,TRBJ2-2,-,-
TGTGCCAGCAGCGTTGAGGGGTCAGGGCCCTATGGCTACACCTTC,CASSVEGSGPYGYTF,TRBV9,TRBJ1-2,-,-
TGTGCCAGCAGGACCGCGGGGGCTTACGAGCAGTACTTC,CASRTAGAYEQYF,TRBV7-9,TRBJ2-7,-,-
TGCGCCAGCAGTGAGCTTGGACAGGGAAGCACTGAAGCTTTCTTT,CASSELGQGSTEAFF,TRBV10-1,TRBJ1-1,TRBD1,-
TGTGCCAGTAGGCCTAGCGGGAGGGACGAGCAGTACTTC,CASRPSGRDEQYF,TRBV19,TRBJ2-7,TRBD2,-
TGTGCCAGCAGCCGGACGGCCATGAACACTGAAGCTTTCTTT,CASSRTAMNTEAFF,TRBV6-4,TRBJ1-1,-,-
TGTGCCAGCAGCTTGATAGGACAGGGGGCTGGGGAGACCCAGTACTTC,CASSLIGQGAGETQYF,TRBV7-2,TRBJ2-5,TRBD1,-
TGCGCCAGCAGCCAAGTGAAGGGAGGGGTGAGGGAAAAACTGTTTTTT,CASSQVKGGVREKLFF,TRBV4-1,TRBJ1-4,-,-
TGTGCCAGCAAGCCGAGCGGGATCAACACCGGGGAGCTGTTTTTT,CASKPSGINTGELFF,TRBV9,TRBJ2-2,TRBD2,once
TGTGCCAGCAGTTTAGTGGGAAATTGGGCTCAAGGCTACACCTTC,CASSLVGNWAQGYTF,TRBV28,TRBJ1-2,-,-
TGTGCCAGCAGTGGGAAAGCGGGTGCCCTCTACAATGAGCAGTTCTTC,CASSGKAGALYNEQFF,TRBV6-1,TRBJ2-1,-,-
TGTGCCAGCACCCAAAACTTTGGGGTGGGTCGTGGCTACACCTTC,CASTQNFGVGRGYTF,TRBV28,TRBJ1-2,-,-
TGTGCCAGCAGCCAAGCTACGGGACAGGTCACAGATACGCAGTATTTT,CASSQATGQVTDTQYF,TRBV14,TRBJ2-3,TRBD1,-
TGTGCCTGGAGTTCTCCGGGACAGGGAAACACCATATATTTT,CAWSSPGQGNTIYF,TRBV30,TRBJ1-3,TRBD1,-
TGTGCCACCAGCAGAGAGGCTAGCGGGATGGGCACAGATACGCAGTATTTT,CATSREASGMGTDTQYF,TRBV15,TRBJ2-3,TRBD2,-
TGTGCCAGCAGCAAAGATACAGGGAACTATGGCTACACCTTC,CASSKDTGNYGYTF,TRBV5-6,TRBJ1-2,-,-
TGTGCCAGCAGCGTAGGCGGGAATACGCAGTATTTT,CASSVGGNTQYF,TRBV9,TRBJ2-3,-,-
TGCAGCGTTACGGACAAAGCAGATCAGCCCCAGCATTTT,CSVTDKADQPQHF,TRBV29-1,TRBJ1-5,-,-
TGCGCCAGCAGCCAAGGACTGGGACTCTCCTACGAGCAGTACTTC,CASSQGLGLSYEQYF,TRBV4-1,TRBJ2-7,-,-
TGTGCCTGGATCCTCTCAGGGCGGGCTTTCTTT,CAWILSGRAFF,TRBV30,TRBJ1-1,-,-
TGCGCCAGCACCAAAAGTTCTTCCCGGAGCTCCTACGAGCAGTACTTC,CASTKSSSRSSYEQYF,TRBV4-1,TRBJ2-7,-,-
TGTGCCAGTAGTATCGCAGGGGGCGCGAACACTGAAGCTTTCTTT,CASSIAGGANTEAFF,TRBV19,TRBJ1-1,TRBD1,-
TGTGCCAGCAGCTTATCCTTTGAGGCTAGACCCCGGATAGACGAGCAGTACTTC,CASSLSFEARPRIDEQYF,TRBV7-3,TRBJ2-7,-,-
TGCGCCAGCAGCCCCCCTCGGGGCGGAAACATTCAGTACTTC,CASSPPRGGNIQYF,TRBV5-1,TRBJ2-4,-,-
TGTGCCAGCAGCTCTCAAGGGATTCTTAACTATGGCTACACCTTC,CASSSQGILNYGYTF,TRBV11-2,TRBJ1-2,-,-
TGTGCCAGTTCAGCTTGGACTCCTCTATTTAACACCGGGGAGCTGTTTTTT,CASSAWTPLFNTGELFF,TRBV19,TRBJ2-2,-,-
TGTGCCAGCAGCAAAGCCCTCCGCAGGGGTCGAACATCGAACACCGGGGAGCTGTTTTTT,CASSKALRRGRTSNTGELFF,TRBV21-1,TRBJ2-2,-,-
TGTGCCAGCAGTTTTCAGGGGTTAGATAATTCACCCCTCCACTTT,CASSFQGLDNSPLHF,TRBV27,TRBJ1-6,-,-
TGTGCCAGCAGCTTGGGGGGGACAGGGGGATTCGCTGAAGCTTTCTTT,CASSLGGTGGFAEAFF,TRBV11-1,TRBJ1-1,TRBD1,once
TGTGCCAGCAGTTTTCAGCCGACCGAAAAACTGTTTTTT,CASSFQPTEKLFF,TRBV6-5,TRBJ1-4,-,-
TGTGCCAGCACCCCCGGGTCCGGACCCTACGAGCAGTACTTC,CASTPGSGPYEQYF,TRBV6-1,TRBJ2-7,-,-
TGTGCCACCAGCAGAGCCTACAATGAGCAGTTCTTC,CATSRAYNEQFF,TRBV15,TRBJ2-1,-,-
TGTGCCACCAGCTTGAGGGTTGGCAATCAGCCCCAGCATTTT,CATSLRVGNQPQHF,TRBV15,TRBJ1-5,-,-
TGCGCCAGCAGCGCTGGCTGGGGGGGGAGAGATACGCAGTATTTT,CASSAGWGGRDTQYF,TRBV4-1,TRBJ2-3,TRBD2,few
TGTGCCAGCAGTGCGGAAAAAAAGGGTGCCCAGTACTTC,CASSAEKKGAQYF,TRBV2,TRBJ2-5,-,-
TGTGCCAGCCGACCGAGTGGGACAGGGTGGAATGGCTACACCTTC,CASRPSGTGWNGYTF,TRBV19,TRBJ1-2,TRBD1,once
TGCGCCAGCAGTGGCACTAGCAGCAACTACAATGAGCAGTTCTTC,CASSGTSSNYNEQFF,TRBV10-2,TRBJ2-1,-,-